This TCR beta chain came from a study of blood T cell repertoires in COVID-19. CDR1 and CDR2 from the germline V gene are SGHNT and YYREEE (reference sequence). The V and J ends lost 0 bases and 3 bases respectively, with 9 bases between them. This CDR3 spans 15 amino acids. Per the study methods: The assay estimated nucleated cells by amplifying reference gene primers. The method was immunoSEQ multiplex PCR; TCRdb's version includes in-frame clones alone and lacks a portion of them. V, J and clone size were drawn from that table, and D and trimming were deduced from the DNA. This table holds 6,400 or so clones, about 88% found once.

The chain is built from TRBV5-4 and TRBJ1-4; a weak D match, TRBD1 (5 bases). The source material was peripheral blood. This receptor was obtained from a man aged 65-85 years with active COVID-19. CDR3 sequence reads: CASSLAGGANEKLFF. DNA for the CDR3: TGTGCCAGCAGCTTGGCGGGAGGGGCTAATGAAAAACTGTTTTTT.